The 29 T cell receptor beta chains below come from one sample, sequenced in a study of T cells in Graves' hyperthyroidism and ophthalmopathy. Amplified TCR beta CDR3 regions derived from RNA transcripts. The TCR CDR3 was amplified in a first-round RT-PCR using the HTBI primer set. Each CDR3 protein is one row after TCRdb ran MiXCR on the multiplex PCR reads. The sample records 330,000 or so distinct CDR3 sequences, less than 20% being singletons. Sample: blood. The source of these receptors is a man in his fifties or sixties with Graves' ophthalmopathy.

V is TRBV6-1 and J is TRBJ1-4, with a weak D call TRBD1 (6 bases). The CDR3 is made up of 16 amino acids. Germline CDR1 reads MNHNS; CDR2 reads SASEGT. The V and J ends lost 0 bases and 8 bases respectively, with 16 bases between them. In DNA, the CDR3 is TGTGCCAGCAGTGAAGCCTCGGAACAGGGAGGAGAAAAACTGTTTTTT. It codes for CASSEASEQGGEKLFF.

There are a few counts of this clonotype. This chain connects TRBV6-1 to TRBJ2-1; no clear D gene. Trimming stripped 5 bases from V and 1 base from J, with 15 bases between. The CDR3 is 16 amino acids. Per germline, CDR1 MNHNS and CDR2 SASEGT. CDR3 nucleotide sequence: TGTGCCAGCAGTAAAGGCCTGACTGGGTCCTACAATGAGCAGTTCTTC. Its protein product is CASSKGLTGSYNEQFF.

This clonotype was recorded a few times. This rearrangement joins TRBV10-3 to TRBJ1-1, with a tentative D call TRBD1 (5 bases). V was clipped by 4 bases and J by 1 base, with 10 bases between them. The CDR3 has 14 amino acids. Germline CDR1 ENHRY, CDR2 SYGVKD. In DNA, the CDR3 is TGTGCCATCAGTGGGGCAGGGCGGAACACTGAAGCTTTCTTT. It is translated as CAISGAGRNTEAFF.

V gene TRBV3-1 combines with J gene TRBJ2-5; TRBD2 might be the D (6 bases). The CDR3 extends over 17 amino acids. Germline V CDR1 and CDR2: LGHDT, YNNKEL (reference sequence). Trimming left V 0 bases short and J 6 bases short, with 20 bases between. Here the CDR3 reads CASSQDYGTGSEKTQYF. The CDR3, as DNA: TGTGCCAGCAGCCAAGATTACGGGACCGGGAGTGAGAAGACCCAGTACTTC.

In its sample, this clonotype was seen many times. The gene calls are TRBV20-1 and TRBJ1-1; D remains ambiguous. Germline CDR1 and CDR2: DFQATT and SNEGSKA (reference sequence). Trimming pared 0 bases from V and 1 base from J, leaving 9 bases between. The CDR3 has 14 amino acids. Here the CDR3 DNA reads TGCAGTGCTAGAGATGGCAGTAGGAACACTGAAGCTTTCTTT. Protein sequence: CSARDGSRNTEAFF.

The gene calls are TRBV6-2 or TRBV6-3 and TRBJ1-2; D not resolved. Germline loops: CDR1 MNHEY, CDR2 SVGEGT. Trimming stripped 4 bases from V and 7 bases from J, with 13 bases between. The CDR3 has 13 residues. The CDR3 DNA reads as TGTGCCAGCAGTTCCCCGGAGGGCCGTGGCTACACCTTC. This codes for CASSSPEGRGYTF.

The chain links TRBV7-8 to TRBJ2-6, with D tentatively TRBD2 (5 bases). The CDR3 runs 15 residues. CDR1 and CDR2 (germline): SGHVS, FQNEAQ. V dropped 6 bases and J dropped 4 bases, with 13 bases sitting between them. In nucleotides, the CDR3 is TGTGCCAGCAGGTCGGACTCTATGGGGGCCAACGTCCTGACTTTC. Translating it yields CASRSDSMGANVLTF.

This clonotype was counted at least ten times. The gene calls are TRBV28 and TRBJ2-3, with D possibly being TRBD1 (6 bases). The V gene lost 3 bases and the J gene lost 2 bases, with 12 bases spanning the gap. CDR1 MDHEN and CDR2 SYDVKM come from the germline V gene. This CDR3 spans 15 amino acids. The CDR3 DNA follows: TGTGCCAGCAGTTTCCCGACAGGTCTCACAGATACGCAGTATTTT. Amino acids: CASSFPTGLTDTQYF.

Worth noting for this clonotype: The junction shows a germline mismatch at one end, possibly a read error. This chain links TRBV27 with TRBJ2-2, with TRBD2 as a possible D gene (6 bases). CDR3 length: 16 residues. CDR1 MNHEY and CDR2 SMNVEV come from the germline V gene (reference sequence). CDR3 protein: CASSPWTTPNIGELFF. CDR3 sequence (DNA): TGTGCCAGCAGTCCGTGGACTACCCCGAACATCGGGGAGCTGTTTTTT.

Comment on this clonotype: Compared with germline, one end of the junction differs, possibly owing to a read error. This rearrangement joins TRBV2 to TRBJ1-1; 8 nucleotides align to TRBD1. This CDR3 region has 15 residues. Germline CDR1 is SNHLY and CDR2 is FYNNEI. CDR3 region: CASSPGQGLNPEAFF. DNA of the CDR3: TGTGCCAGCAGCCCCGGACAGGGTTTGAACCCTGAAGCTTTCTTT.

This chain links TRBV5-4 with TRBJ2-7, with TRBD2 identical over 7 bases. V lost 1 base to trimming and J lost 3 bases; unmatched junction nucleotides: 7. The CDR3 totals 15 residues. CDR1 SGHNT and CDR2 YYREEE come from the germline V gene (reference sequence). CDR3 loop: CASSLSGEGRYEQYF. DNA for the CDR3: TGTGCCAGCAGCTTGTCGGGGGAGGGCCGCTACGAGCAGTACTTC.

This clonotype was counted at least ten times. This rearrangement joins TRBV15 to TRBJ2-1, with 9 bases fitting TRBD1. This CDR3 is built from 13 residues. V shed 5 bases and J 5 bases; nucleotides not matched to a gene: 1. CDR1 LNHNV and CDR2 YYDKDF come from the germline V gene (reference sequence). CDR3 coding DNA: TGTGCCACCAGCGGGACAGGGAACAATGAGCAGTTCTTC. It specifies CATSGTGNNEQFF.

The rearrangement links TRBV5-1 to TRBJ2-1; perhaps D is TRBD1 or TRBD2 (5 bases each). The CDR3 covers 17 residues. V was clipped by 3 bases and J by 1 base, with 17 bases between them. Germline loops: CDR1 SGHRS, CDR2 YFSETQ. This CDR3 is CASSSGLRGPSYNEQFF. In DNA, the CDR3 is TGCGCCAGCAGCTCGGGGCTAAGAGGACCTTCCTACAATGAGCAGTTCTTC.

At least ten counts were recorded for this clonotype. This sequence joins TRBV5-1 and TRBJ2-1; possibly TRBD2 for D (6 bases). Germline V CDR1 and CDR2: SGHRS, YFSETQ. V was cut by 0 bases and J by 4 bases, with 8 bases left in between. This CDR3 contains 14 residues. This CDR3 is CASSLGDSYNEQFF. DNA for the CDR3: TGCGCCAGCAGCTTGGGGGACTCTTACAATGAGCAGTTCTTC.

This chain links TRBV14 with TRBJ1-3, with 8 bases matching TRBD1. There are 15 residues in the CDR3. Per germline, CDR1 SGHDN and CDR2 FVKESK. The V and J ends lost 5 bases and 3 bases, in that order; junction bases with no gene match: 6. The CDR3 here is CASSKRQGLGNTIYF. The DNA of the CDR3 is TGTGCCAGCAGCAAAAGACAGGGGCTTGGAAACACCATATATTTT.

The sample holds a few counts of this clonotype. The chain couples TRBV27 to TRBJ1-3; TRBD1 might be the D (6 bases). V gave up 5 bases and J gave up 0 bases, with 14 bases separating them. Germline lookup yields CDR1 MNHEY and CDR2 SMNVEV (reference sequence). This CDR3 region has 16 residues. For the CDR3, the DNA is TGTGCCAGCAGTCTCGGACAGCCACGCTCTGGAAACACCATATATTTT. It codes for CASSLGQPRSGNTIYF.

This sequence joins TRBV4-1 and TRBJ1-2; D ambiguous. CDR3 size: 13 residues. The germline CDR1 and CDR2 sequences are MGHRA and YSYEKL. Deletions cut 0 bases from V and 7 bases from J, with 9 bases between. CDR3 nucleotide sequence: TGCGCCAGCAGCCAAGAAGGGTCCCGTGGCTACACCTTC. It encodes CASSQEGSRGYTF.

The sample holds many counts of this clonotype. The CDR3 spells CASSLGQGGNIQYF. In DNA, the CDR3 is TGCGCCAGCAGCTTGGGACAGGGGGGCAACATTCAGTACTTC. The genes are TRBV5-1 and TRBJ2-4, with TRBD1 matching over 9 bases. Per the germline V gene, CDR1 is SGHRS and CDR2 is YFSETQ. This CDR3 region has 14 residues. Trimming took 0 bases from V and 7 from J; bases not matched to a gene: 2. The full variable domain, its missing parts supplied by reference TRBV5-1 and TRBJ2-4, is KAGVTQTPRYLIKTRGQQVTLSCSPISGHRSVSWYQQTPGQGLQFLFEYFSETQRNKGNFPGRFSGRQFSNSRSEMNVSTLELGDSALYLCASSLGQGGNIQYFGAGTRLSVL.

This clonotype was seen repeatedly, ten times or more. This chain connects TRBV6-5 to TRBJ1-5; D remains ambiguous. The germline V and J ends were trimmed by 0 bases and 7 bases, with 7 bases remaining between them. This CDR3 has 13 residues. CDR1 and CDR2 (germline): MNHEY, SVGAGI. CDR3 amino acids: CASSYSIGQPQHF. The CDR3 DNA sequence: TGTGCCAGCAGTTACTCAATTGGGCAGCCCCAGCATTTT.

There are many counts of this clonotype. CDR3 protein: CASSPPTGSAFF. CDR3 nucleotide sequence: TGTGCCAGCTCACCACCGACAGGGAGTGCTTTCTTT. J is TRBJ1-1 and V is TRBV18, with 7 bases that match TRBD1. The CDR3 spans 12 residues. With 0 bases clipped from V and 11 bases from J, the junction kept 3 bases outside the gene matches. Germline V gives CDR1 KGHSH, CDR2 LQKENI.

This clonotype came up many times. The genes are TRBV5-1 and TRBJ2-3; 10 bases map to TRBD2. The CDR3 covers 16 residues. The V and J ends lost 4 bases and 4 bases, in that order; junction bases with no gene match: 9. In germline, CDR1 is SGHRS, CDR2 YFSETQ. The CDR3 coding sequence is TGCGCCAGCAGCCCCTGGACTAGCGGTATCCCAGATACGCAGTATTTT. Translated: CASSPWTSGIPDTQYF.

This clonotype showed up many times. The V gene is TRBV7-9, the J gene TRBJ2-7, with D unresolved. The CDR3 extends over 12 amino acids. V was pared by 4 bases and J by 5 bases, with 9 bases between. CDR1 SEHNR and CDR2 FQNEAQ come from the germline V gene (reference sequence). The DNA for the CDR3 is TGTGCCAGCAGCTCCAGTAGAGACGAGCAGTACTTC. Translating it yields CASSSSRDEQYF.

In its sample, this clonotype was seen many times. This chain uses TRBV7-8 with TRBJ2-5; D is possibly TRBD1 (5 bases). Looked up from germline, CDR1 is SGHVS and CDR2 is FQNEAQ. This CDR3 spans 13 amino acids. V lost 5 bases and J lost 4, with 11 bases in between. Here the CDR3 reads CASSTNTGETQYF. CDR3 coding DNA: TGTGCCAGCAGCACTAACACAGGAGAGACCCAGTACTTC.

CDR3: CSALEANQPQHF. The CDR3 region has the DNA TGCAGCGCCTTGGAGGCAAATCAGCCCCAGCATTTT. The chain employs TRBV29-1 and TRBJ1-5; D remains unclear. V was pared by 7 bases and J by 4 bases, with 11 bases between. The CDR3 consists of 12 residues. Germline CDR1 and CDR2: SQVTM and ANQGSEA.

This clonotype was observed a few times. The genes are TRBV2 and TRBJ2-3; perhaps D is TRBD1 or TRBD2 (6 bases each). The CDR3 has 17 residues. CDR1 and CDR2 (germline): SNHLY, FYNNEI. Trimming removed 0 bases from V and 2 bases from J, with 15 bases in between. The CDR3 is CASSEALRGVYTDTQYF. Written as DNA, the CDR3 is TGTGCCAGCAGTGAAGCTTTAAGGGGGGTCTACACAGATACGCAGTATTTT.

There are a few counts of this clonotype. The rearrangement links TRBV10-3 to TRBJ2-5; 7 bases line up with TRBD1. Trimming took 4 bases from V and 2 from J; bases not matched to a gene: 1. This CDR3 region has 13 residues. Germline V gene sequence: CDR1 ENHRY, CDR2 SYGVKD. As DNA, the CDR3 is TGTGCCATCAGTGGGACAGGTCAAGAGACCCAGTACTTC. Amino acids: CAISGTGQETQYF.

The chain carries TRBV18 and TRBJ2-1, with D perhaps TRBD1 or TRBD2 (6 bases each). The CDR3 sequence is 16 residues long. The V gene's germline CDR1 is KGHSH and CDR2 LQKENI. Between the trimmed V and J ends, which lost 3 bases and 6 bases, there was a span of 18 bases. The CDR3 loop reads CASSPGGGDISNEQFF. CDR3 nucleotide sequence: TGTGCCAGCTCACCGGGTGGCGGGGACATCTCCAATGAGCAGTTCTTC.

The V and J genes are TRBV5-4 and TRBJ2-7, with TRBD2 matching 12 bases. Germline CDR1 and CDR2: SGHNT and YYREEE (reference sequence). CDR3 length: 17 residues. The J segment lost 0 bases and the V segment lost 5 bases, leaving 9 bases of the junction unmatched. The CDR3 DNA is TGTGCCAGCAGATCGGGACTAGCGGGTGGGACCTCCTACGAGCAGTACTTC. It is translated as CASRSGLAGGTSYEQYF.

This clonotype was counted many times. The chain couples TRBV24-1 to TRBJ2-5; possibly TRBD2 for D (7 bases). Germline V gene data show CDR1 as KGHDR and CDR2 as SFDVKD. CDR3 length equals 13 residues. V lost 7 bases and J 5 bases, leaving 13 bases between the germline ends. The DNA of the CDR3 is TGTGCCACCAGACAGGGAGGGTTTGAGACCCAGTACTTC. It translates to CATRQGGFETQYF.